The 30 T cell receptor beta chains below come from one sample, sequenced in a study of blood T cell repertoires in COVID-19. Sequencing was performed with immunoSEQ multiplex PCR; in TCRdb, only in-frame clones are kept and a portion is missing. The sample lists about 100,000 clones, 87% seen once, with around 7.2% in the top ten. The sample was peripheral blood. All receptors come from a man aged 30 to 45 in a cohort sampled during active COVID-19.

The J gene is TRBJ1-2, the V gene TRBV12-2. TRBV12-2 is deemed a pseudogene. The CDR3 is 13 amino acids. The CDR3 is CASRLRCNYGYTF. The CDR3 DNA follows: TGTGCAAGTCGCTTGCGGTGTAACTATGGCTACACCTTC.

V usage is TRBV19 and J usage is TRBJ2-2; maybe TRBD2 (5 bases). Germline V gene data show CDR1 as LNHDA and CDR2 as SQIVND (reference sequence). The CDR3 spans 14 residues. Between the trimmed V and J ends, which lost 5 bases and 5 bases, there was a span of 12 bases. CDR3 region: CASSFDGETGELFF. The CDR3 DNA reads TGTGCCAGTAGTTTTGACGGGGAGACCGGGGAGCTGTTTTTT. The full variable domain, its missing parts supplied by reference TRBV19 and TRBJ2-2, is DGGITQSPKYLFRKEGQNVTLSCEQNLNHDAMYWYRQDPGQGLRLIYYSQIVNDFQKGDIAEGYSVSREKKESFPLTVTSAQKNPTAFYLCASSFDGETGELFFGEGSRLTVL.

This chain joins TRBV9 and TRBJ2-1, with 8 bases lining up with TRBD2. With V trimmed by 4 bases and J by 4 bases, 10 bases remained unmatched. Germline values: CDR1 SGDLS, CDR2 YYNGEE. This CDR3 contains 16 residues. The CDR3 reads CASSPRWSGGYNEQFF. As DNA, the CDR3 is TGTGCCAGCAGCCCCCGGTGGAGCGGGGGTTACAATGAGCAGTTCTTC. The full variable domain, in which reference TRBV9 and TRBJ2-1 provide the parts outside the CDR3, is DSGVTQTPKHLITATGQRVTLRCSPRSGDLSVYWYQQSLDQGLQFLIQYYNGEERAKGNILERFSAQQFPDLHSELNLSSLELGDSALYFCASSPRWSGGYNEQFFGPGTRLTVL.

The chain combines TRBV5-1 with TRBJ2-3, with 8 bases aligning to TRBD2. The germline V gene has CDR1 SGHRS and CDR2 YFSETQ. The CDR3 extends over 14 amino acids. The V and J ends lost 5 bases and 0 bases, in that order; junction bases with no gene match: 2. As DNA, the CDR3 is TGCGCCAGCAGTCCTAGCGGGAGCACAGATACGCAGTATTTT. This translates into CASSPSGSTDTQYF.

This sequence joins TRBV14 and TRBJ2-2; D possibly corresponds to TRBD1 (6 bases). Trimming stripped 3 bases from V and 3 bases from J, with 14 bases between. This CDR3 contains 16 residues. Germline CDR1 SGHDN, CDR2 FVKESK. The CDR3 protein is CASSHRRGPHTGELFF. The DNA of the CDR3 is TGTGCCAGCAGCCACCGCAGGGGCCCCCACACCGGGGAGCTGTTTTTT.

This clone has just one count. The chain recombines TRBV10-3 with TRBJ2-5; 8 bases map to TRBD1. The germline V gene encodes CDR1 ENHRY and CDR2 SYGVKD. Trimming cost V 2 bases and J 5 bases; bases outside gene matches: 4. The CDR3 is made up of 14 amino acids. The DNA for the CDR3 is TGTGCCATCAGTGAGCCCAGGGGGCACGAGACCCAGTACTTC. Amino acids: CAISEPRGHETQYF.

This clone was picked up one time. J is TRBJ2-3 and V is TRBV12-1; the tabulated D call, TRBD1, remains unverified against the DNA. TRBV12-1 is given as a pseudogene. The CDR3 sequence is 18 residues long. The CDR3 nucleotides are TGTGCCAGCAGCTTTCTCCCCCCTCAGGTTATCCTCACAGATACGCAGTATTTT. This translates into CASSFLPPQVILTDTQYF.

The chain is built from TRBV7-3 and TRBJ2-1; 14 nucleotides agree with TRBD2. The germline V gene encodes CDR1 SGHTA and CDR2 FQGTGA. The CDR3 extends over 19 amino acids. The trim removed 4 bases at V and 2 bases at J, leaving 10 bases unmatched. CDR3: CASSSTGTSGGQAYNEQFF. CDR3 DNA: TGTGCCAGCAGCTCCACCGGGACTAGCGGGGGTCAAGCCTACAATGAGCAGTTCTTC.

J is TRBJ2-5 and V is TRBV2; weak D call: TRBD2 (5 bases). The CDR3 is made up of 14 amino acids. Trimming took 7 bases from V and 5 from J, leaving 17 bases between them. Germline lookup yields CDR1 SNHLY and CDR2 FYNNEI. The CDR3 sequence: CASTRRGTQETQYF. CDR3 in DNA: TGTGCCAGCACCCGACGGGGTACACAGGAGACCCAGTACTTC. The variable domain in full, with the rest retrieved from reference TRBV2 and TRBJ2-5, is EPEVTQTPSHQVTQMGQEVILRCVPISNHLYFYWYRQILGQKVEFLVSFYNNEISEKSEIFDDQFSVERPDGSNFTLKIRSTKLEDSAMYFCASTRRGTQETQYFGPGTRLLVL.

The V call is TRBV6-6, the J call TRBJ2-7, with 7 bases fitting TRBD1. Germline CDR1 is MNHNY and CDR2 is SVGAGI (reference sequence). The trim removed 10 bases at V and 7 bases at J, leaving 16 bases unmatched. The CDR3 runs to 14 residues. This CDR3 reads CATNYLTGPGEQYF. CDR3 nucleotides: TGTGCCACGAACTATCTGACAGGGCCAGGGGAGCAGTACTTC.

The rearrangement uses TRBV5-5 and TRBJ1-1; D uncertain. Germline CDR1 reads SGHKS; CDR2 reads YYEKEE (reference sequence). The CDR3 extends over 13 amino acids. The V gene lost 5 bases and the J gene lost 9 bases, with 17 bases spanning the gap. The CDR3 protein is CASRGETTSKAFF. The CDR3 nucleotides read TGTGCCAGCAGGGGAGAGACAACCTCCAAAGCTTTCTTT.

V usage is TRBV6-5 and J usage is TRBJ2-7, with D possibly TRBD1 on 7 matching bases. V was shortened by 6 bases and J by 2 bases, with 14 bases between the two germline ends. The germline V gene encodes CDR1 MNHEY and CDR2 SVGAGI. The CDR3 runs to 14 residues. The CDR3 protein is CASSRGETTYEQYF. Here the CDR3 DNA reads TGTGCCAGCAGCAGGGGGGAGACCACCTACGAGCAGTACTTC.

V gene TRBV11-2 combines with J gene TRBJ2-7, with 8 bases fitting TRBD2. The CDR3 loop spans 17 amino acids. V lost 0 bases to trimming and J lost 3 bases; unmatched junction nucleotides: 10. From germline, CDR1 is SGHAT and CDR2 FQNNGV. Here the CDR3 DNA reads TGTGCCAGCAGCTTAGAAGGGGTTGCGGGGGGTCTCTACGAGCAGTACTTC. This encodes CASSLEGVAGGLYEQYF.

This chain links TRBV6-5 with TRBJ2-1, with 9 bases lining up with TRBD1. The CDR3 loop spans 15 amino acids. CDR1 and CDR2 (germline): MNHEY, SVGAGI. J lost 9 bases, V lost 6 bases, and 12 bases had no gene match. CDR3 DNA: TGTGCCAGCAGCCTCTCACAGGGGGCCGGGTTTGAGCAGTTCTTC. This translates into CASSLSQGAGFEQFF.

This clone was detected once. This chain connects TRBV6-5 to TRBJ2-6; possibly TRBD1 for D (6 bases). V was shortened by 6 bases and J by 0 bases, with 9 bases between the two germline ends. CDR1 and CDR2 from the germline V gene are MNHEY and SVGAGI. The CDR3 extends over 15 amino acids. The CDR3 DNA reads TGTGCCAGCAGCGACAGGAGCTCTGGGGCCAACGTCCTGACTTTC. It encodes CASSDRSSGANVLTF.

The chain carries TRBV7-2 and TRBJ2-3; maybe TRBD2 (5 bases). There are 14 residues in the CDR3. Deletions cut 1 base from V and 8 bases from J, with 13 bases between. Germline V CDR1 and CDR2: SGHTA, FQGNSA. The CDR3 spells CASSLDYTRGTQYF. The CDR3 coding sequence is TGTGCCAGCAGCTTAGACTATACCCGGGGTACGCAGTATTTT.

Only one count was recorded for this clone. The CDR3 nucleotides read TGTGCCACCAGTGGCGGCCCCGGGACAGGGTTTCCAGATACGCAGTATTTT. Translating gives CATSGGPGTGFPDTQYF. The genes are TRBV24-1 and TRBJ2-3, with 9 bases that match TRBD1. Germline CDR1 reads KGHDR; CDR2 reads SFDVKD. CDR3 length equals 17 residues. J gave up 4 bases and V 5 bases, and 12 bases lay outside the gene matches.

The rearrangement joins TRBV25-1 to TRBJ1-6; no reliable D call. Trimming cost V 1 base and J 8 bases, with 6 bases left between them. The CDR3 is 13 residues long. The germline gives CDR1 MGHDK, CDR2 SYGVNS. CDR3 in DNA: TGTGCCAGCAGTGAATCTAGATATTCACCCCTCCACTTT. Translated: CASSESRYSPLHF.

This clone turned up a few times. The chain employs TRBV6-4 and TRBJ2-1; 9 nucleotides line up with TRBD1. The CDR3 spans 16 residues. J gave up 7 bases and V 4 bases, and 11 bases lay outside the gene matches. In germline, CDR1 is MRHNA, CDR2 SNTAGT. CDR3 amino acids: CASSAEPGQGSNEQFF. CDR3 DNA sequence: TGTGCCAGCAGTGCCGAACCGGGACAGGGATCTAATGAGCAGTTCTTC.

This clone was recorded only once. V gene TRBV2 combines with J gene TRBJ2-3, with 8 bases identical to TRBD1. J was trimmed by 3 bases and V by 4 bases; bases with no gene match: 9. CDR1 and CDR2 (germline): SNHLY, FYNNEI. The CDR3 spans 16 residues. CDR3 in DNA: TGTGCCAGCAGTGGATTGACAGGGGTACGAACAGATACGCAGTATTTT. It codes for CASSGLTGVRTDTQYF. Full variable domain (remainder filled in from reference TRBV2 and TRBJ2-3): EPEVTQTPSHQVTQMGQEVILRCVPISNHLYFYWYRQILGQKVEFLVSFYNNEISEKSEIFDDQFSVERPDGSNFTLKIRSTKLEDSAMYFCASSGLTGVRTDTQYFGPGTRLTVL.

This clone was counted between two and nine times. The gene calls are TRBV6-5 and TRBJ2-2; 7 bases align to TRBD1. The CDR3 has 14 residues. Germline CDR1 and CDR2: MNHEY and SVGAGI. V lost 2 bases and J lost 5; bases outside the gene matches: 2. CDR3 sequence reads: CASSYGTATGELFF. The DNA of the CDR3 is TGTGCCAGCAGTTACGGGACAGCGACCGGGGAGCTGTTTTTT.

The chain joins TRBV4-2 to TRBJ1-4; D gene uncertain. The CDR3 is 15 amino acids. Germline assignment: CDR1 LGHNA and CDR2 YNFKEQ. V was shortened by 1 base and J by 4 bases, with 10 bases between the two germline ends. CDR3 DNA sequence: TGTGCCAGCAGCCAAGTGGGAGCGGGTAATGAAAAACTGTTTTTT. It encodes CASSQVGAGNEKLFF.

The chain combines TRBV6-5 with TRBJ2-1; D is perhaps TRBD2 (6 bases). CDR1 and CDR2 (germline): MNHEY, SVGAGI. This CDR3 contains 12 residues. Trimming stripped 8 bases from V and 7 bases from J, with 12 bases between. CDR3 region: CASEGRENEQFF. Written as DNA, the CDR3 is TGTGCCAGCGAAGGGCGGGAAAATGAGCAGTTCTTC.

CDR3 bases: TGTGCCATCAGGCAGGGGTTTGGAAACACCATATATTTT. This encodes CAIRQGFGNTIYF. This chain joins TRBV10-3 and TRBJ1-3, with D perhaps TRBD1 (6 bases). Per germline, CDR1 ENHRY and CDR2 SYGVKD. This CDR3 has 13 amino acids. V was trimmed by 6 bases and J by 3 bases, leaving 9 bases between them.

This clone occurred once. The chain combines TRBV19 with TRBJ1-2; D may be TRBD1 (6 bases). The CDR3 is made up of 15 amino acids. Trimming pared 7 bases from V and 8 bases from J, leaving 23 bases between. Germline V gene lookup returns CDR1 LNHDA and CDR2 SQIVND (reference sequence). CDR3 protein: CASTPQMGGLGGYTF. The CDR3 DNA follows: TGTGCCAGTACCCCACAAATGGGGGGGCTGGGCGGCTACACCTTC.

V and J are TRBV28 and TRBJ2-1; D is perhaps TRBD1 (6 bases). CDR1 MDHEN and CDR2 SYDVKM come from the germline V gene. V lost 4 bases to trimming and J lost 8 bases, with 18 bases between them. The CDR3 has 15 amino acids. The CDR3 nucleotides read TGTGCCAGCAGTTCCCAATCAGCAGGGGTGGATGAGCAGTTCTTC. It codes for CASSSQSAGVDEQFF.

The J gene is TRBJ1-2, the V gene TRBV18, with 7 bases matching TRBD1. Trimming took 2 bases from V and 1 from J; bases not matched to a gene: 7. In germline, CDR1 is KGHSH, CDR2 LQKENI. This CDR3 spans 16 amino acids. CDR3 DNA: TGTGCCAGCTCACCATTGAGCCGGGACAGTAACTATGGCTACACCTTC. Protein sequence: CASSPLSRDSNYGYTF.

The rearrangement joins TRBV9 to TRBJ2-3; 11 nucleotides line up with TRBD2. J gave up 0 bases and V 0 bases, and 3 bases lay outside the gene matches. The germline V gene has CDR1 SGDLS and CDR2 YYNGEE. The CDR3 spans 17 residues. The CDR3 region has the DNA TGTGCCAGCAGCGTAGCACTAGCGGGGGCTAGCACAGATACGCAGTATTTT. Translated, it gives CASSVALAGASTDTQYF.

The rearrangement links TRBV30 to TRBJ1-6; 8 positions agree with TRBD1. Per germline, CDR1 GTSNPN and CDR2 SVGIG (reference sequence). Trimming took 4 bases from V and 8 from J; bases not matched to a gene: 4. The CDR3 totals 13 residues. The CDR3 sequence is CAWTEQGDSPLHF. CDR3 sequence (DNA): TGTGCCTGGACTGAACAGGGGGATTCACCCCTCCACTTT.

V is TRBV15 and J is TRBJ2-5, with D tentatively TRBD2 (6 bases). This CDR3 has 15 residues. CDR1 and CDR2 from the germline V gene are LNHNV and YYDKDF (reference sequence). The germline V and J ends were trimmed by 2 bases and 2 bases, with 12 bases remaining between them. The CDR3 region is CATSRSREEQETQYF. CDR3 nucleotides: TGTGCCACCAGCAGATCGAGGGAGGAGCAAGAGACCCAGTACTTC. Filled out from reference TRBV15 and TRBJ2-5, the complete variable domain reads DAMVIQNPRYQVTQFGKPVTLSCSQTLNHNVMYWYQQKSSQAPKLLFHYYDKDFNNEADTPDNFQSRRPNTSFCFLDIRSPGLGDTAMYLCATSRSREEQETQYFGPGTRLLVL.